This T cell receptor delta chain was captured by sequencing in a study of gamma-delta chains in newborns, infants, children. Study-wide context: Polyclonal expansion of innate γδ T cells after birth follows microbial exposure.

TCRdb made new clone calls on the reads using CATT. Of 4,000 to 4,500 delta-chain clones in the sample, approximately 0.55% were seen once. With respect to this clone: This may arise from a read error, as a much more abundant clone is one base away. Other DNA sequences of this sample code for an identical CDR3.

With 0 bases clipped from V and 8 bases from J, the junction kept 18 bases outside the gene matches. Looked up from germline, CDR1 is TVYSNPD and CDR2 is GDNSRS (reference sequence). This CDR3 has 17 amino acids. The gene calls are TRDV3 and TRDJ2; 7 nucleotides agree with TRDD3. The source material was blood. The origin of this receptor is a child who was a newborn, infant or young child, either healthy, febrile or measles-vaccinated (not recorded which). The CDR3 DNA reads TGTGCCTTTAGAAGGAGGGGTGCTGGTGGATACGAGGCACAACTCTTCTTT. The encoded protein is CAFRRRGAGGYEAQLFF.